This entry concerns a single T cell receptor (beta chain). Original handling: Reference gene primer amplification gave estimated nucleated cell counts. Generated by immunoSEQ multiplex PCR, the TCRdb table keeps only in-frame clones and is missing some. V and J calls and clone size are copied from that table; D and trimming were computed from the DNA. Here the sample spans approximately 300,000 clones, 70% to 90% being singletons. These data are taken from a study of blood T cell repertoires in COVID-19. Turning to the study itself: Material from acute and convalescent COVID-19 was sourced from the United States, Italy and Spain. The cDNA or gDNA used as material had been derived from T cells, B-cell-depleted T cells, or PBMCs.

CDR1 is MRHNA, CDR2 SNTAGT, per germline. The CDR3 length is 18 residues. Unmatched junction bases numbered 20, after V lost 4 bases and J lost 6 bases. J is TRBJ1-1 and V is TRBV6-4; TRBD1 aligns across 7 bases. The material sequenced was peripheral blood. This TCR was sampled from a woman aged 45-60 years with active or convalescent COVID-19. CDR3 nucleotides: TGTGCCAGCAGTGGGGCTTCCGGGACAGATCCTGTTTCGGCTGAAGCTTTCTTT. It codes for CASSGASGTDPVSAEAFF.